This T cell receptor (beta chain) was obtained from a study of cytomegalovirus exposure and HLA in healthy donors. Study context: The early release's HLA-typed donors yielded approximately 85 million unique TCRs.

Broader study findings: Most TCR sequences were rare, but some public TCRs occurred in many donors.

For this clone: No antigen is known for it.

Germline V CDR1 and CDR2: MGHRA, YSYEKL. Trimming cost V 4 bases and J 0 bases; bases outside gene matches: 5. The CDR3 consists of 15 residues. The PCR employed 60 Vbeta primers together with 13 Jbeta primers. The repertoire was sequenced with immunoSEQ multiplex PCR; TCRdb's copy has only in-frame clones and lacks some. The data show roughly 200,000 clones, about 9% seen once. Sequencing was done on a sample of PBMCs. This rearrangement joins TRBV4-1 to TRBJ2-7, with 8 positions matching TRBD2. The sequence came from a woman aged 25 to 39 in good health and CMV-seropositive. The CDR3: CASSPVAGGSYEQYF. As DNA, the CDR3 is TGCGCCAGCAGCCCGGTGGCGGGAGGCTCCTACGAGCAGTACTTC.